Described below is a single TCR beta chain sequence and its context. Its specificity is not known. CD8 cells classed as naive were CD45RO-negative and positively selected for CCR7, excluding terminally differentiated effector memory CD45RA+ cells. Across several immunoSEQ plates, the genomic DNA of each subset was split evenly. Assay: immunoSEQ multiplex PCR; the TCRdb copy retains only in-frame clones and omits some. The data contain approximately 600,000 clones, 85% to 95% of them seen just once; the ten biggest clones take up around 0.12%. The data were taken from a study of shared clonotypes between healthy human individuals. Broader study findings: Sequencing depth was predicted to influence how clonotypes are shared among donors. The represented genetic and exposure-history diversity was limited by the small number of donors.

Germline-derived CDR1 and CDR2 are SGHDT and YYEEEE. The CDR3 covers 14 residues. The V end lost 2 bases, the J end lost 3 bases, and 12 bases lay between the germline ends. Sequenced: naive CD8+ T cells sorted from blood. The origin of this receptor is a woman aged 30 to 39 in good health. This chain connects TRBV5-6 to TRBJ2-7, with no clear D. The CDR3 nucleotides are TGTGCCAGCAGCTTTGGTCAGAAGGTCTACGAGCAGTACTTC. Encoded protein: CASSFGQKVYEQYF.